This T cell receptor beta chain was obtained from a study of early T cells in non-severe SARS-CoV-2 infection (dated by TCRdb to the early 2020s). Context from the whole study: Because TCR sequencing relied on bulk RNA taken from unsorted whole blood, pairing of alpha and beta chains was not possible.

This clonotype has ten or more counts. No cognate antigen has been identified for it. No base quality information exists; no much larger clone differs at one position. Broader findings and caveats from the paper: VDJdb matching was skewed toward anti-spike CD8 responses, so virus-specific expansions were likely underestimated and private and CD4 specificities were missed.

This was a case-control study nested in a cohort of healthcare workers in London, UK, who had nasopharyngeal swab PCR tests and blood samples taken every week. Healthcare workers were recruited during the week of the UK lockdown, between 23 and 31 March 2020, and followed weekly for up to about 15 weeks. To prepare the library, 5' RACE was applied. Sequencing instrument: NextSeq 500. To correct for sequencing error and PCR bias, the TCR library protocol tagged individual cDNA molecules with unique molecular identifiers. Both TCR alpha and beta chains were sequenced, and tight co-correlation was observed between alpha and beta sequence abundances in each sample. The study's own analysis went as follows. Decombinator V4 was used to perform V gene, J gene and CDR3 annotation of TCR sequences. Expanded TCRs were defined as changing significantly between any two time points under a Poisson model with p below 0.0001. TCR abundances were normalised to the total number of TCRs sequenced in each sample and reported as counts per million. VDJdb, accessed 1 November 2021, was searched for CMV, EBV and SARS-CoV-2 annotated TCRs, with TCRs annotated for multiple antigens excluded. TCRdb trimmed public reads at Q25 via fastp, called clones via MiXCR and kept in-frame beta chains. Rows with a matching CDR3 protein are joined into one entry that keeps the most common DNA and genes. What appears here as the V and J calls and clone size reflects TCRdb's work, not the paper's. For this sample there are about 35,000 distinct CDR3 sequences; approximately 8.7% appear just once. The leading ten clones occupy 9.5% to 15% of the sample.

The receptor was isolated from an adult who was a healthcare worker with PCR-confirmed SARS-CoV-2 infection or an uninfected control (not recorded which). The sample was whole blood, taken at baseline.

The CDR3 protein sequence reads: CASSLAGAGANVLTF. The DNA reads TGTGCCAGCAGCTTAGCAGGGGCTGGGGCCAACGTCCTGACTTTC. The sequence joins TRBV7-9 to TRBJ2-6; perhaps TRBD1 is the D gene, with 5 bases matching. At the junction V is shortened by 0 bases and J by 2 bases, with 5 bases in between. The germline V gene (reference sequence) yields SEHNR for CDR1 and FQNEAQ for CDR2. The CDR3 goes from the cysteine to the phenylalanine over 15 residues. CDR3 DNA only is kept here, 45 bases in frame from base 1. The full variable domain, with segments outside the CDR3 supplied by the reference TRBV7-9 and TRBJ2-6 proteins, appears as DTGVSQNPRHKITKRGQNVTFRCDPISEHNRLYWYRQTLGQGPEFLTYFQNEAQLEKSRLLSDRFSAERPKGSFSTLEIQRTEQGDSAMYLCASSLAGAGANVLTFGAGSRLTVL.